The next 24 T cell receptor beta chains were all read from a single sample in a study of lymphopenia after photon versus proton radiotherapy. Profiled with immunoSEQ multiplex PCR; TCRdb holds only in-frame clones, not every one. The table lists tens of thousands of clones, about 86% of them singletons. The specimen comprised peripheral blood, sampled from a patient treated with photon-based radiotherapy. Receptors originate from a man aged 35 to 55 with gastric cancer.

This rearrangement joins TRBV7-6 to TRBJ1-3, with unresolved D. This CDR3 has 16 amino acids. Germline assignment: CDR1 SGHVS and CDR2 FNYEAQ. Deletions cut 5 bases from V and 0 bases from J, with 14 bases between. The CDR3 DNA follows: TGTGCCAGCAGCCCCACCCCTCTTACCTCTGGAAACACCATATATTTT. Residues: CASSPTPLTSGNTIYF.

V usage is TRBV11-1 and J usage is TRBJ2-2, with 8 bases lining up with TRBD1. The germline CDR1 and CDR2 sequences are SGHAT and FQDESV (reference sequence). The CDR3 is made up of 14 amino acids. Germline trimming cut 11 bases from V and 7 bases from J; bases unmatched to any gene: 12. The CDR3 protein is CASGRQGAGGELFF. DNA for the CDR3: TGTGCCTCGGGGAGGCAGGGGGCTGGCGGGGAGCTGTTTTTT.

The V gene is TRBV4-2, the J gene TRBJ2-2; D gene uncertain. The CDR3 covers 16 residues. Germline lookup yields CDR1 LGHNA and CDR2 YNFKEQ. Trimming removed 0 bases at V and 6 bases at J, with 14 bases between. CDR3 residues: CASSQDIKAMAGELFF. The DNA for the CDR3 is TGTGCCAGCAGCCAAGACATAAAGGCTATGGCCGGGGAGCTGTTTTTT.

The chain carries TRBV7-2 and TRBJ2-7; 7 bases line up with TRBD1. The CDR3 contains 13 residues. Per germline, CDR1 SGHTA and CDR2 FQGNSA. V lost 7 bases and J lost 1; bases outside the gene matches: 4. CDR3 coding DNA: TGTGCCAGCACGGACAGGAATTCCTACGAGCAGTACTTC. Residues: CASTDRNSYEQYF. Together with reference TRBV7-2 and TRBJ2-7, the CDR3 gives the full variable domain: GAGVSQSPSNKVTEKGKDVELRCDPISGHTALYWYRQSLGQGLEFLIYFQGNSAPDKSGLPSDRFSAERTGGSVSTLTIQRTQQEDSAVYLCASTDRNSYEQYFGPGTRLTVT.

Only a few counts were recorded for this clone. The chain uses TRBV9 and TRBJ1-2; 7 bases map to TRBD1. The ends lost 4 bases at V and 4 bases at J; junction bases unmatched: 7. The CDR3 extends over 14 amino acids. The germline CDR1 and CDR2 sequences are SGDLS and YYNGEE. As DNA, the CDR3 is TGTGCCAGCAGCTCACCGGGACAGATCTATGGCTACACCTTC. This gives the protein CASSSPGQIYGYTF.

This chain joins TRBV12-5 and TRBJ1-2, with 7 bases lining up with TRBD1. The length of the CDR3 is 12 residues. Unmatched junction bases numbered 4, after V lost 4 bases and J lost 8 bases. Germline V lookup: CDR1 LGHNT, CDR2 FRNRAP. CDR3 nucleotide sequence: TGTGCTAGTGGTTCTGACAGGGCGGGCTACACCTTC. It translates to CASGSDRAGYTF.

This clone is deemed medium-sized. The rearrangement joins TRBV28 to TRBJ1-1, with a weak D call TRBD1 (6 bases). The CDR3 spans 11 residues. Trimming pared 11 bases from V and 4 bases from J, leaving 11 bases between. Germline CDR1 reads MDHEN; CDR2 reads SYDVKM. CDR3 sequence reads: CASGGGTEAFF. The CDR3 DNA reads TGTGCCTCCGGGGGCGGCACTGAAGCTTTCTTT.

The chain has TRBV7-3 and TRBJ2-5; no clear D gene. V lost 5 bases and J 3 bases, leaving 10 bases between the germline ends. CDR3 length: 13 residues. The germline gives CDR1 SGHTA, CDR2 FQGTGA. CDR3 coding DNA: TGTGCCAGCAGCAAAACGCAGGAAGAGACCCAGTACTTC. Protein sequence: CASSKTQEETQYF.

Only a few counts were recorded for this clone. V is TRBV7-3 and J is TRBJ1-1; D is unclear. The V gene lost 5 bases and the J gene lost 3 bases, with 10 bases spanning the gap. The CDR3 is 13 amino acids. CDR1 is SGHTA, CDR2 FQGTGA, per germline. The CDR3 is CASSLRHHTEAFF. The CDR3 DNA reads TGTGCCAGCAGCCTGCGACACCACACTGAAGCTTTCTTT.

The chain uses TRBV6-1 and TRBJ1-2, with D possibly being TRBD1 (5 bases). Germline V gene sequence: CDR1 MNHNS, CDR2 SASEGT. The CDR3 is 13 residues long. V lost 5 bases, J lost 4 bases, and 11 bases lay in between. Written as DNA, the CDR3 is TGTGCCAGCAGTCTACAGGAGCTCTATGGCTACACCTTC. This sequence encodes CASSLQELYGYTF.

This chain links TRBV28 with TRBJ1-5; D not resolved. In germline, CDR1 is MDHEN, CDR2 SYDVKM. V dropped 3 bases and J dropped 6 bases, with 15 bases sitting between them. The CDR3 is 15 residues long. CDR3 residues: CASSFSGRFRQPQHF. CDR3 in DNA: TGTGCCAGCAGTTTTTCAGGCAGGTTTCGTCAGCCCCAGCATTTT.

A word on this clone: The junction departs from germline at one end; a sequencing error may be responsible. CDR3 residues: CASSPTTGSGTNVLTF. For the CDR3, the DNA is TGTGCCAGCAGTCCCACCACAGGGTCTGGGACCAACGTCCTGACTTTC. The V call is TRBV7-9, the J call TRBJ2-6, with a possible D match to TRBD1 (6 bases). The CDR3 is made up of 16 amino acids. Germline-derived CDR1 and CDR2 are SEHNR and FQNEAQ (reference sequence).

This clone was recorded only once. The rearrangement uses TRBV18 and TRBJ1-1; perhaps TRBD1 as D (5 bases). The CDR3 totals 14 residues. V was shortened by 3 bases and J by 2 bases, with 10 bases between the two germline ends. Germline CDR1 reads KGHSH; CDR2 reads LQKENI. The CDR3 DNA follows: TGTGCCAGCTCACCTCAGGGTACAAACACTGAAGCTTTCTTT. Translating gives CASSPQGTNTEAFF.

V usage is TRBV27 and J usage is TRBJ2-1, with unresolved D. Germline CDR1 MNHEY, CDR2 SMNVEV (reference sequence). The CDR3 contains 13 residues. The V and J ends lost 4 bases and 4 bases respectively, with 8 bases between them. Here the CDR3 reads CASSSRFYNEQFF. The CDR3 bases are TGTGCCAGCAGTTCTAGGTTTTACAATGAGCAGTTCTTC.

The V call is TRBV7-3, the J call TRBJ1-2; D is undetermined. CDR1 and CDR2 from the germline V gene are SGHTA and FQGTGA. The V end lost 0 bases, the J end lost 4 bases, and 12 bases lay between the germline ends. The CDR3 length is 15 residues. The CDR3 DNA reads TGTGCCAGCAGCTTAACCCGGACGGATTCCTATGGCTACACCTTC. Translated: CASSLTRTDSYGYTF.

J is TRBJ1-1 and V is TRBV9; TRBD1 matches at 7 bases. CDR3 length: 15 amino acids. J lost 9 bases, V lost 4 bases, and 15 bases had no gene match. Looked up from germline, CDR1 is SGDLS and CDR2 is YYNGEE. CDR3: CASSPEVGRGLKAFF. CDR3 coding DNA: TGTGCCAGCAGCCCGGAGGTGGGGAGGGGGCTTAAAGCTTTCTTT.

V is TRBV18 and J is TRBJ2-2; TRBD1 matches at 7 bases. The germline gives CDR1 KGHSH, CDR2 LQKENI. The J segment lost 1 base and the V segment lost 4 bases, leaving 0 bases of the junction unmatched. This CDR3 is 14 amino acids long. The CDR3 sequence: CASSRDRNTGELFF. CDR3 sequence (DNA): TGTGCCAGCTCACGGGACAGGAACACCGGGGAGCTGTTTTTT.

The CDR3 sequence: CASSLSTAYEQYF. The CDR3 DNA follows: TGTGCCAGCAGTTTATCTACAGCCTACGAGCAGTACTTC. The chain joins TRBV27 to TRBJ2-7; D unresolved. V shed 0 bases and J shed 2 bases, with 5 bases lying between them. This CDR3 is built from 13 residues. Germline V gives CDR1 MNHEY, CDR2 SMNVEV (reference sequence).

The chain is built from TRBV11-2 and TRBJ1-2; D is ambiguous. The CDR3 runs 15 residues. V was clipped by 1 base and J by 3 bases, with 12 bases between them. The germline V gene encodes CDR1 SGHAT and CDR2 FQNNGV. The chain's CDR3 is CASSLVPGWYYGYTF. CDR3 bases: TGTGCCAGCAGCTTAGTCCCGGGTTGGTACTATGGCTACACCTTC. The full variable domain, completed using reference TRBV11-2 and TRBJ1-2, is EAGVAQSPRYKIIEKRQSVAFWCNPISGHATLYWYQQILGQGPKLLIQFQNNGVVDDSQLPKDRFSAERLKGVDSTLKIQPAKLEDSAVYLCASSLVPGWYYGYTFGSGTRLTVV.

V usage is TRBV10-3 and J usage is TRBJ1-1, with D perhaps matching TRBD1 (5 bases). Germline values: CDR1 ENHRY, CDR2 SYGVKD. This CDR3 comprises 14 residues. V lost 2 bases and J lost 3, with 10 bases in between. The DNA of the CDR3 is TGTGCCATCAGTGAGGGGGCGCGGGACACTGAAGCTTTCTTT. As protein: CAISEGARDTEAFF.

The chain carries TRBV27 and TRBJ1-2, with 7 bases identical to TRBD1. The CDR3 is 17 amino acids. In germline, CDR1 is MNHEY, CDR2 SMNVEV (reference sequence). The junction had 17 bases not matched to a gene; V was cut back by 3 bases and J by 7 bases. In DNA, the CDR3 is TGTGCCAGCAGTTTTGGGGAAGGGACAGCTCTGGGGGGTGGCTACACCTTC. Translating it yields CASSFGEGTALGGGYTF.

The chain has TRBV25-1 and TRBJ2-1; D tentatively fits TRBD1 or TRBD2 (5 bases each). V was shortened by 4 bases and J by 4 bases, with 14 bases between the two germline ends. The CDR3 is made up of 15 amino acids. CDR1 and CDR2 (germline): MGHDK, SYGVNS. The CDR3 protein is CASSGSGAAYNEQFF. CDR3 DNA sequence: TGTGCCAGCAGTGGCTCCGGGGCGGCATACAATGAGCAGTTCTTC. Supplemented by reference TRBV25-1 and TRBJ2-1, the full variable domain reads EADIYQTPRYLVIGTGKKITLECSQTMGHDKMYWYQQDPGMELHLIHYSYGVNSTEKGDLSSESTVSRIRTEHFPLTLESARPSHTSQYLCASSGSGAAYNEQFFGPGTRLTVL.

In its sample, this clone was seen once. V gene TRBV19 combines with J gene TRBJ2-6; D not resolved. Germline-derived CDR1 and CDR2 are LNHDA and SQIVND (reference sequence). The length of the CDR3 is 15 residues. V lost 6 bases and J 4 bases, leaving 13 bases between the germline ends. The CDR3 protein is CASSTGFEGANVLTF. CDR3 in DNA: TGTGCCAGTAGCACTGGATTTGAGGGGGCCAACGTCCTGACTTTC. The whole variable domain, filled in from reference TRBV19 and TRBJ2-6, reads DGGITQSPKYLFRKEGQNVTLSCEQNLNHDAMYWYRQDPGQGLRLIYYSQIVNDFQKGDIAEGYSVSREKKESFPLTVTSAQKNPTAFYLCASSTGFEGANVLTFGAGSRLTVL.

This clone was counted a single time. The gene calls are TRBV2 and TRBJ1-5, with D unclear. CDR1 and CDR2 from the germline V gene are SNHLY and FYNNEI. The V gene lost 8 bases and the J gene lost 0 bases, with 14 bases spanning the gap. The CDR3 sequence is 15 residues long. CDR3 sequence: CASGGGPYSNQPQHF. CDR3 sequence (DNA): TGTGCCAGCGGAGGCGGGCCTTATAGCAATCAGCCCCAGCATTTT.